This is a list of T cell receptor beta chains from one sample in a study of cytomegalovirus exposure and HLA in healthy donors. This table comes from immunoSEQ multiplex PCR, and its TCRdb copy is limited to in-frame clones, with some not included. Here the sample spans approximately 130,000 clones, around nine tenths being singletons. The sequenced sample was PBMCs. Receptors originate from a woman aged 30 to 39 in good health and CMV-seronegative. CDR3s include the opening cysteine and the closing phenylalanine or tryptophan. A D gene is named only where the DNA matches it firmly. Clone size is shown for a subset of rows, as once, few, many or a class of expanded clone.

J gene: TRBJ1-2; clone size: -; D gene: TRBD1; V gene: TRBV6-1; CDR3 DNA: TGTGCCAGCAGAGACAGGGGACACTATGGCTACACCTTC; CDR3 protein: CASRDRGHYGYTF
J gene: TRBJ2-2; clone size: -; D gene: TRBD1; V gene: TRBV19; CDR3 DNA: TGTGCCACTCGGACAGGGGCGAACACCGGGGAGCTGTTTTTT; CDR3 protein: CATRTGANTGELFF
J gene: TRBJ2-2; clone size: once; D gene: -; V gene: TRBV7-2; CDR3 DNA: TGTGCCAGCGCCCGAGGGTGGAACACCGGGGAGCTGTTTTTT; CDR3 protein: CASARGWNTGELFF
J gene: TRBJ1-1; clone size: few; D gene: -; V gene: TRBV6-6; CDR3 DNA: TGTGCCAGCAGTTACCTGACAGGGAACACTGAAGCTTTCTTT; CDR3 protein: CASSYLTGNTEAFF
J gene: TRBJ1-1; clone size: -; D gene: -; V gene: TRBV19; CDR3 DNA: TGTGCCAGTAGTCGGGGATATCGGGAAGCTTTCTTT; CDR3 protein: CASSRGYREAFF
J gene: TRBJ1-2; clone size: -; D gene: TRBD1; V gene: TRBV29-1; CDR3 DNA: TGCAGCGTCGATGGGGGGGGACAGGGTGGCTATGGCTACACCTTC; CDR3 protein: CSVDGGGQGGYGYTF
J gene: TRBJ1-2; clone size: -; D gene: -; V gene: TRBV4-2; CDR3 DNA: TGTGCCAGCAGCTCGGACAGTCGTTATGGCTACACCTTC; CDR3 protein: CASSSDSRYGYTF
J gene: TRBJ2-7; clone size: -; D gene: -; V gene: TRBV2; CDR3 DNA: TGTGCCAGCAGGGAGAGCTACGAGCAGTACTTC; CDR3 protein: CASRESYEQYF
J gene: TRBJ2-7; clone size: -; D gene: TRBD2; V gene: TRBV28; CDR3 DNA: TGTGCCAGCTCCGGGACTAACTCCTACGAGCAGTACTTC; CDR3 protein: CASSGTNSYEQYF
J gene: TRBJ2-7; clone size: -; D gene: -; V gene: TRBV7-8; CDR3 DNA: TGTGCCAGCAGCCCTACCCCATACGAGCAGTACTTC; CDR3 protein: CASSPTPYEQYF
J gene: TRBJ2-7; clone size: once; D gene: TRBD1; V gene: TRBV5-4; CDR3 DNA: TGTGCCAGCAGCTTGTGGGGAACTACAGGGGGTGCCTCCTACGAGCAGTACTTC; CDR3 protein: CASSLWGTTGGASYEQYF
J gene: TRBJ2-1; clone size: -; D gene: TRBD1; V gene: TRBV5-1; CDR3 DNA: TGCGCCAGCAGCACCGGGACAGCTTACAATGAGCAGTTCTTC; CDR3 protein: CASSTGTAYNEQFF
J gene: TRBJ1-3; clone size: -; D gene: TRBD1; V gene: TRBV10-3; CDR3 DNA: TGTGCCATCAGCGAGGACAGGGGCCTAGACACCATATATTTT; CDR3 protein: CAISEDRGLDTIYF
J gene: TRBJ2-7; clone size: -; D gene: -; V gene: TRBV30; CDR3 DNA: TGTGCCTGGAGTGTTACAGTAACCTACGAGCAGTACTTC; CDR3 protein: CAWSVTVTYEQYF
J gene: TRBJ2-7; clone size: -; D gene: -; V gene: TRBV7-9; CDR3 DNA: TGTTCCAGCAGCCAGATCCCCTACGAGCAGTACTTC; CDR3 protein: CSSSQIPYEQYF
J gene: TRBJ1-1; clone size: -; D gene: TRBD1; V gene: TRBV6-4; CDR3 DNA: TGTGCCAGCAGCAGGGGGAAGACTGAAGCTTTCTTT; CDR3 protein: CASSRGKTEAFF
J gene: TRBJ1-3; clone size: -; D gene: -; V gene: TRBV4-3; CDR3 DNA: TGCGCCAGCAGCCAAGCATTGGAGGGCTTCGGTGGAAACACCATATATTTT; CDR3 protein: CASSQALEGFGGNTIYF
J gene: TRBJ1-5; clone size: -; D gene: TRBD1; V gene: TRBV6-1; CDR3 DNA: TGTGCCAGCAGTCAAGACAGGGTCAATCAGCCCCAGCATTTT; CDR3 protein: CASSQDRVNQPQHF
J gene: TRBJ2-5; clone size: -; D gene: TRBD2; V gene: TRBV18; CDR3 DNA: TGTGCCAGCTCACCACCGGGACTAGCGGTGCGGGAGACCCAGTACTTC; CDR3 protein: CASSPPGLAVRETQYF
J gene: TRBJ1-5; clone size: -; D gene: TRBD1; V gene: TRBV18; CDR3 DNA: TGTGCCAGCTCACTCGGAGGACAGGGTTGGGGACAGCCCCAGCATTTT; CDR3 protein: CASSLGGQGWGQPQHF
J gene: TRBJ2-7; clone size: -; D gene: -; V gene: TRBV5-8; CDR3 DNA: TGTGCCAGCAAATTAGTTCTTCGGATCCCCTCGCGGGAGCAGTACTTC; CDR3 protein: CASKLVLRIPSREQYF
J gene: TRBJ1-1; clone size: once; D gene: -; V gene: TRBV4-3; CDR3 DNA: TGCGCCAGCAGTTACAGGCAGGGGAAAAACACTGAAGCTTTCTTT; CDR3 protein: CASSYRQGKNTEAFF
J gene: TRBJ2-2; clone size: -; D gene: -; V gene: TRBV30; CDR3 DNA: TGTGCCTGGAGTGTGAGGGGGGAGCTGTTTTTT; CDR3 protein: CAWSVRGELFF
J gene: TRBJ1-2; clone size: -; D gene: -; V gene: TRBV10-3; CDR3 DNA: TGTGCCATCACCAGCAGGGATGGCTATGGCTACACCTTC; CDR3 protein: CAITSRDGYGYTF
J gene: TRBJ1-1; clone size: -; D gene: -; V gene: TRBV6-5; CDR3 DNA: TGTGCCAGCAGTTACGGGCGGGGGGCTCAGAAGGAAGCTTTCTTT; CDR3 protein: CASSYGRGAQKEAFF
J gene: TRBJ2-7; clone size: once; D gene: TRBD2; V gene: TRBV5-1; CDR3 DNA: TGCGCCAGCAGCTCACACCTAGCGGGAGTGGGCGAGCAGTACTTC; CDR3 protein: CASSSHLAGVGEQYF